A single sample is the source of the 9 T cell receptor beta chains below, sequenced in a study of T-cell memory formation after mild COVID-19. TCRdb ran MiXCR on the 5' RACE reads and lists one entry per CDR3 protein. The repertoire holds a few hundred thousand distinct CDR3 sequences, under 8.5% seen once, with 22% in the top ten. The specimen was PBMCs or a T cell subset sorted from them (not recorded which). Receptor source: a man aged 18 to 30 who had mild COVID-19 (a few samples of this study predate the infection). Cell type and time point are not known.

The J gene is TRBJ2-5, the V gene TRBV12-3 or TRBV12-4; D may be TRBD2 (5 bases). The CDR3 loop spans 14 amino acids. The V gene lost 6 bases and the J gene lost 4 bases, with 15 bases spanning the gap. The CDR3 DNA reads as TGTGCCAGCAGCCGCTCCGGGGTCCGAGAGACCCAGTACTTC. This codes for CASSRSGVRETQYF.

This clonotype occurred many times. This chain's CDR3 is CASSTGGNTGELFF. DNA of the CDR3: TGTGCCAGCAGTACAGGGGGGAACACCGGGGAGCTGTTTTTT. The chain combines TRBV6-2 or TRBV6-3 with TRBJ2-2, with 8 bases lining up with TRBD1. The length of the CDR3 is 14 residues. The germline CDR1 and CDR2 sequences are MNHEY and SVGEGT. The V and J ends lost 5 bases and 1 base, in that order; junction bases with no gene match: 0.

The CDR3 loop is CASSPRVGEWTQYF. The CDR3 region has the DNA TGTGCCAGCAGCCCTAGGGTAGGGGAGTGGACCCAGTACTTC. The chain recombines TRBV7-2 with TRBJ2-5, with D possibly called TRBD1 or TRBD2 (5 bases each). This CDR3 is 14 amino acids long. Germline CDR1 is SGHTA and CDR2 is FQGNSA. V was cut by 5 bases and J by 7 bases, with 17 bases left in between.

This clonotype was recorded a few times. The CDR3 nucleotides read TGCAGCCACCAGCGGGGGGTACAAGAGACCCAGTACTTC. It specifies CSHQRGVQETQYF. This sequence joins TRBV29-1 and TRBJ2-5, with 9 bases aligning to TRBD2. J gave up 2 bases and V 8 bases, and 6 bases lay outside the gene matches. CDR3 length: 13 amino acids. Looked up from germline, CDR1 is SQVTM and CDR2 is ANQGSEA.

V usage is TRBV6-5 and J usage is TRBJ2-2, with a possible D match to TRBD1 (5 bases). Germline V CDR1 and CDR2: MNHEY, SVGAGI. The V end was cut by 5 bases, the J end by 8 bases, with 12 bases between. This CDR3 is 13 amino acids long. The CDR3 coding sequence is TGTGCCAGCAGTAGAGAATACAGGGGGGAGCTGTTTTTT. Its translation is CASSREYRGELFF.

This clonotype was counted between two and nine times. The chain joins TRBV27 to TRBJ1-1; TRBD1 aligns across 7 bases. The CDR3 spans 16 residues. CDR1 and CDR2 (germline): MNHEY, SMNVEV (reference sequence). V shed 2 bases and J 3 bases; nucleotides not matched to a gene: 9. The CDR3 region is CASSLETGLRYTEAFF. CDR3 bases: TGTGCCAGCAGTTTAGAGACAGGGCTTAGATACACTGAAGCTTTCTTT.

DNA of the CDR3: TGCGCCAGCAGGGACGACAGGGTCGATGAGCAGTTCTTC. Translation: CASRDDRVDEQFF. This chain connects TRBV5-1 to TRBJ2-1, with 7 bases matching TRBD1. The CDR3 is 13 residues long. Germline trimming cut 5 bases from V and 8 bases from J; bases unmatched to any gene: 7. Germline V gene lookup returns CDR1 SGHRS and CDR2 YFSETQ.

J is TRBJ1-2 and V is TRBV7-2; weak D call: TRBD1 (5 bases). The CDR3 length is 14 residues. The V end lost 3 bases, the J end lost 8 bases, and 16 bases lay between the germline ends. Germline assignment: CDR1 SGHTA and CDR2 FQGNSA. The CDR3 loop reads CASSLGEMLGGYTF. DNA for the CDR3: TGTGCCAGCAGCTTGGGGGAGATGTTAGGGGGCTACACCTTC.

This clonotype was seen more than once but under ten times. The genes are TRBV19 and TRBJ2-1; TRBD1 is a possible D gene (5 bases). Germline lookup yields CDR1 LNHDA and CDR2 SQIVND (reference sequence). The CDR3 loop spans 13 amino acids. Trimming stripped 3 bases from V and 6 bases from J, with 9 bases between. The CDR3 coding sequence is TGTGCCAGTAGTATCGCCAGGGCCAATGAGCAGTTCTTC. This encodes CASSIARANEQFF.